The rows below give T cell receptor beta chains drawn from one sample of a study of T cells expressing NK-cell markers. TCRdb reworked the 5' RACE reads into one entry per CDR3 protein, no DNA. The sample table sets out 150,000 to 180,000 distinct CDR3 sequences. The sample was blood T cells: a sorted CD56 or NKG2C T cell subset, CD4+ or CD8+ T cells, or bulk PBMC T cells (not recorded which). These receptors all stem from a woman aged 45 to 65 in good health. Each CDR3 is given with its conserved first and last residue.

v_call: TRBV27
cdr3_length: 14
j_call: TRBJ1-5
cdr3_aa: CASSPQGPYQPQHF

v_call: TRBV7-2
cdr3_length: 15
j_call: TRBJ1-2
cdr3_aa: CATPVGEPDPYGYTF

v_call: TRBV5-5
cdr3_length: 12
j_call: TRBJ2-1
cdr3_aa: CASSPMPDGQFF

v_call: TRBV7-9
cdr3_length: 16
j_call: TRBJ2-3
cdr3_aa: CASSLAGEIYPDTQYF

v_call: TRBV7-2
cdr3_length: 22
j_call: TRBJ2-1
cdr3_aa: CASSFGPSGLEIYSGSYNEQFF

v_call: TRBV10-1
cdr3_length: 13
j_call: TRBJ2-3
cdr3_aa: CASRDREGDTQYF

v_call: TRBV7-8
cdr3_length: 15
j_call: TRBJ1-3
cdr3_aa: CASSPTWGTGNTIYF

v_call: TRBV7-9
cdr3_length: 18
j_call: TRBJ2-7
cdr3_aa: CASSPQEASAGSSYEQYF

v_call: TRBV11-1
cdr3_length: 15
j_call: TRBJ2-7
cdr3_aa: CASSLAGQAFYEQYF

v_call: TRBV20-1
cdr3_length: 13
j_call: TRBJ2-3
cdr3_aa: CSAMTGGPDTQYF

v_call: TRBV18
cdr3_length: 14
j_call: TRBJ2-1
cdr3_aa: CASSPPSGSYEQFF

v_call: TRBV18
cdr3_length: 15
j_call: TRBJ1-4
cdr3_aa: CASSPPQVKNEKLFF

v_call: TRBV5-1
cdr3_length: 16
j_call: TRBJ1-4
cdr3_aa: CASSPSLTGTGMKLFF

v_call: TRBV29-1
cdr3_length: 15
j_call: TRBJ2-4
cdr3_aa: CSVGRVQGIKNIQYF